A single sample gave rise to the 5 T cell receptor beta chains below, sequenced in a study of shared clonotypes between healthy human individuals. Assay used: immunoSEQ multiplex PCR; TCRdb lists only in-frame clones, some missing. The table has 2 million to 2.5 million clones, 80% to 95% seen once; the top ten hold roughly 0.36%. What was sequenced was naive CD4+ T cells from PBMCs. The subset was: CD45RA+ positively selected. These receptor sequences come from a man aged 18 to 30 in good health. Some clones in this sample may be carry-over from other donors' samples.

This clone was picked up one time. The gene calls are TRBV30 and TRBJ2-2; no reliable D call. The CDR3 has 16 residues. The germline V gene encodes CDR1 GTSNPN and CDR2 SVGIG (reference sequence). V was shortened by 0 bases and J by 1 base, with 12 bases between the two germline ends. The CDR3 protein is CAWSVFGNLNTGELFF. The CDR3 DNA reads as TGTGCCTGGAGTGTATTTGGGAATCTGAACACCGGGGAGCTGTTTTTT.

The genes are TRBV7-8 and TRBJ2-7; 10 bases are shared with TRBD1. This CDR3 contains 16 residues. J gave up 9 bases and V 6 bases, and 17 bases lay outside the gene matches. Per germline, CDR1 SGHVS and CDR2 FQNEAQ. CDR3 protein: CASSHDLRTGGARQYF. The CDR3 DNA is TGTGCCAGCAGTCACGACCTTCGGACAGGGGGAGCAAGGCAGTACTTC. Complete variable domain (other parts from reference TRBV7-8 and TRBJ2-7): GAGVSQSPRYKVAKRGQDVALRCDPISGHVSLFWYQQALGQGPEFLTYFQNEAQLDKSGLPSDRFFAERPEGSVSTLKIQRTQQEDSAVYLCASSHDLRTGGARQYFGPGTRLTVT.

V and J are TRBV6-1 and TRBJ1-5; possible D gene TRBD1, 6 bases. Deletions cut 6 bases from V and 3 bases from J, with 15 bases between. There are 15 residues in the CDR3. Germline CDR1 reads MNHNS; CDR2 reads SASEGT. The CDR3: CASSKQGLDNQPQHF. CDR3 coding DNA: TGTGCCAGCAGCAAACAGGGACTGGACAATCAGCCCCAGCATTTT.

CDR3 sequence (DNA): TGTGCCAGCAGTCAACTCGGACGGACAGGCCTTACTAGTGACGGAAAACTGTTTTTT. Translated: CASSQLGRTGLTSDGKLFF. This sequence joins TRBV11-3 and TRBJ1-4; 7 nucleotides match TRBD1. There are 19 residues in the CDR3. Per germline, CDR1 SGHNT and CDR2 YENEEA. Unmatched junction bases numbered 26, after V lost 6 bases and J lost 10 bases.

The V and J genes are TRBV9 and TRBJ1-5; no clear D. The germline V gene encodes CDR1 SGDLS and CDR2 YYNGEE. V was pared by 0 bases and J by 8 bases, with 12 bases between. This CDR3 spans 14 amino acids. The CDR3 here is CASSVGPSGEPQHF. The CDR3 DNA is TGTGCCAGCAGCGTAGGACCCTCGGGCGAGCCCCAGCATTTT.